This T cell receptor beta chain was recorded in a study of radiation and T cells in renal cell carcinoma. Study findings and constraints: Top tumor clonotypes rose in blood 2 weeks post-radiation, then contracted.

TCRdb's copy holds only in-frame clones and misses some; the assay was immunoSEQ multiplex PCR. Among roughly 170,000 clones listed, 88% were seen once. Concerning this clone: As yet, its antigen is unknown.

V trimming: 4 bases; J trimming: 6 bases; junction bases outside the gene matches: 9. Germline assignment: CDR1 SGHRS and CDR2 YFSETQ. The CDR3 is made up of 16 amino acids. The time point here: blood 4 weeks post-SBRT, at nephrectomy. This sample's treatment: 15 Gy SBRT to primary tumor, nephrectomy 4 weeks later. Nephrectomy followed 15 Gy stereotactic body radiation by 4 weeks. The TCR was taken from a woman between 50 and 59 years old with renal cell carcinoma. The material was blood, obtained from a patient whose treatment included radiotherapy and nephrectomy. This rearrangement joins TRBV5-1 to TRBJ2-4, with 11 bases identical to TRBD2. The CDR3 region is CASSATSGGSTNIQYF. In DNA, the CDR3 is TGCGCCAGCAGCGCAACTAGCGGGGGCTCGACAAACATTCAGTACTTC.